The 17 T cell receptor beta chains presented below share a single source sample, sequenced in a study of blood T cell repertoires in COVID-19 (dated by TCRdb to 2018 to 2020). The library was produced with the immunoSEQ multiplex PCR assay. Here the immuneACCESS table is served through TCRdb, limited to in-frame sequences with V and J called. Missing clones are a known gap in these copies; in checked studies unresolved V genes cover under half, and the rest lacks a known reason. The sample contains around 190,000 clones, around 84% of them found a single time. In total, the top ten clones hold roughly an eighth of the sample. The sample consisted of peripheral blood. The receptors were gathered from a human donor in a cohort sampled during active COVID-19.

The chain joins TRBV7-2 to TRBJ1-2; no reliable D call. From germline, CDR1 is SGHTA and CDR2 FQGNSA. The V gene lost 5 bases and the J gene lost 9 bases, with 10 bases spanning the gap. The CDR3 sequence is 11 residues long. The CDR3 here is CASSGLRSYTF. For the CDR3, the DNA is TGTGCCAGCAGCGGACTCCGCAGCTACACCTTC.

CDR3: CASSLLQGSTDTQYF. In DNA, the CDR3 is TGTGCCAGCAGTCTACTACAGGGTTCCACAGATACGCAGTATTTT. This chain uses TRBV28 with TRBJ2-3, with D perhaps TRBD1 (6 bases). Trimming took off 5 bases at V and 2 bases at J, with 14 bases between the two ends. The CDR3 has 15 amino acids. CDR1 MDHEN and CDR2 SYDVKM come from the germline V gene. The full variable domain, with the rest looked up from reference TRBV28 and TRBJ2-3, is DVKVTQSSRYLVKRTGEKVFLECVQDMDHENMFWYRQDPGLGLRLIYFSYDVKMKEKGDIPEGYSVSREKKERFSLILESASTNQTSMYLCASSLLQGSTDTQYFGPGTRLTVL.

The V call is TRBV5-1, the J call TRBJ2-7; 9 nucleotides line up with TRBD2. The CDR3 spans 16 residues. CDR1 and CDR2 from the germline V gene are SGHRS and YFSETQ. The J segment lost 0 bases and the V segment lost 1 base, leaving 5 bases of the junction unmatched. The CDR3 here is CASSLSSGTNSYEQYF. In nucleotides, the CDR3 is TGCGCCAGCAGCTTGTCTAGCGGGACAAACTCCTACGAGCAGTACTTC.

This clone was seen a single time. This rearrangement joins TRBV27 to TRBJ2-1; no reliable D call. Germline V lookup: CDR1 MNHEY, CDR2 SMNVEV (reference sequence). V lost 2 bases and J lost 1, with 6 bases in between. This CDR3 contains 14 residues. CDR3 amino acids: CASSLGGSYNEQFF. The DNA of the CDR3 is TGTGCCAGCAGTTTAGGCGGTTCCTACAATGAGCAGTTCTTC.

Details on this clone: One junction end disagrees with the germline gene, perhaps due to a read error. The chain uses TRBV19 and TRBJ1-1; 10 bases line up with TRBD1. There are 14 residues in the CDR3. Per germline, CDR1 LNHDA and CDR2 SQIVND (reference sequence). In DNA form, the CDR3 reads TGTGCCAGTAGTGTAGACCGGGACAGGGGCTATACTTTCTTT. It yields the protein CASSVDRDRGYTFF. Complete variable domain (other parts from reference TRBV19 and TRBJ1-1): DGGITQSPKYLFRKEGQNVTLSCEQNLNHDAMYWYRQDPGQGLRLIYYSQIVNDFQKGDIAEGYSVSREKKESFPLTVTSAQKNPTAFYLCASSVDRDRGYTFFGQGTRLTVV.

CDR3 DNA: TGTGCCAGCAGCAGAAGGACAGCGAAGATGAACACTGAAGCTTTCTTT. Protein sequence: CASSRRTAKMNTEAFF. This chain connects TRBV21-1 to TRBJ1-1; the listed D gene, TRBD1, was not tested against the DNA. TRBV21-1 is reported as a pseudogene. This CDR3 contains 16 residues.

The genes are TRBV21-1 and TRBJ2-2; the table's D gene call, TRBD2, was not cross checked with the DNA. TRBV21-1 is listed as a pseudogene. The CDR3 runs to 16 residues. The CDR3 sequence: CASSTWGGGKTGELFF. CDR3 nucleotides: TGTGCCAGCAGCACCTGGGGAGGGGGAAAGACCGGGGAGCTGTTTTTT.

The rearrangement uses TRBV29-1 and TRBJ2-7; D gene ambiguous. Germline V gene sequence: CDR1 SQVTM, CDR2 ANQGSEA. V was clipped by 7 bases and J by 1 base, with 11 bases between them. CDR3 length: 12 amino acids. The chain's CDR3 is CSANGDSYEQYF. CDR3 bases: TGCAGCGCGAACGGAGATTCCTACGAGCAGTACTTC.

CDR3 residues: CASSFKGAGGNKDTQYF. DNA for the CDR3: TGTGCCAGCAGTTTCAAAGGGGCGGGAGGGAATAAGGATACGCAGTATTTT. The rearrangement uses TRBV28 and TRBJ2-3, with TRBD2 identical over 9 bases. The CDR3 is 17 amino acids. V lost 3 bases, J lost 6 bases, and 13 bases stayed unmatched. Germline lookup yields CDR1 MDHEN and CDR2 SYDVKM.

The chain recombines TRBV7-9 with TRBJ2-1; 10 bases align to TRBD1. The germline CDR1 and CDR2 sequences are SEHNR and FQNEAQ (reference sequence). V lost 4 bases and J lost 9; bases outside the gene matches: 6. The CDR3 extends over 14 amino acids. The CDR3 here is CASSSRDRGGEQFF. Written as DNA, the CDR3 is TGTGCCAGCAGCTCTCGGGACAGGGGTGGTGAGCAGTTCTTC.

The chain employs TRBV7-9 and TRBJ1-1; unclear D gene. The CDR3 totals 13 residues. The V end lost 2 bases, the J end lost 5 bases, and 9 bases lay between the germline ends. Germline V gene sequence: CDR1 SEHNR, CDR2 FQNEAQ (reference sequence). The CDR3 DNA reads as TGTGCCAGCAGCTTAAGCTCGGGGACTGAAGCTTTCTTT. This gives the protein CASSLSSGTEAFF.

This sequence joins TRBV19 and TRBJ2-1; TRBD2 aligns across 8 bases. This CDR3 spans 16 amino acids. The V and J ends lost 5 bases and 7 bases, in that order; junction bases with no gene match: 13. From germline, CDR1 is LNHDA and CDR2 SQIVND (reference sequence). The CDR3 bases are TGTGCCAGTAGTGCCGTGGGAGCGGGAGATAGAAATGAGCAGTTCTTC. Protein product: CASSAVGAGDRNEQFF.

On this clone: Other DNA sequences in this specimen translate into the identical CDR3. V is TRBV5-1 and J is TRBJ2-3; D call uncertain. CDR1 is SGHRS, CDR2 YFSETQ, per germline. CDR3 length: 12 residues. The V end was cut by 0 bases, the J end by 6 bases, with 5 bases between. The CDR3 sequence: CASSLAPDTQYF. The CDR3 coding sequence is TGCGCCAGCAGCTTGGCTCCCGATACGCAGTATTTT.

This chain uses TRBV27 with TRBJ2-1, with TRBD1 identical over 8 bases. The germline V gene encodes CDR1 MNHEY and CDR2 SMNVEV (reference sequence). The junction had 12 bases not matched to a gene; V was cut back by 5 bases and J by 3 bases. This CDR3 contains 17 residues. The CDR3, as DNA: TGTGCCAGCAGTGGGGGTGGGGACAGGATCCTCTACAATGAGCAGTTCTTC. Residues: CASSGGGDRILYNEQFF.

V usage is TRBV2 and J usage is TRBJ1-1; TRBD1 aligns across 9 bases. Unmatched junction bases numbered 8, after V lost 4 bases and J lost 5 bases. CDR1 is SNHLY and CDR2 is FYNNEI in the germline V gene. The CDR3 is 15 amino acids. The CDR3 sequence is CASSVGGQGVTEAFF. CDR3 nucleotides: TGTGCCAGCAGTGTCGGGGGACAGGGAGTAACTGAAGCTTTCTTT.

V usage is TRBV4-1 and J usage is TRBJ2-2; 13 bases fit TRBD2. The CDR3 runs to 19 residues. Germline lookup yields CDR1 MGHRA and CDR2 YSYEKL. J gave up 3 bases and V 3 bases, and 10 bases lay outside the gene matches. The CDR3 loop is CASSHRDRGLAGYTGELFF. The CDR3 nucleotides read TGCGCCAGCAGCCACCGGGACAGGGGACTAGCGGGGTACACCGGGGAGCTGTTTTTT.

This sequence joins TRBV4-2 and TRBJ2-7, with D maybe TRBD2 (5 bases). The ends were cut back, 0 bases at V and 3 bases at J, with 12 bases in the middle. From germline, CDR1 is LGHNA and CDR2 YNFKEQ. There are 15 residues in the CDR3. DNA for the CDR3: TGTGCCAGCAGCCAAGATGCCAGGACTCACTACGAGCAGTACTTC. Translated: CASSQDARTHYEQYF.